Shown below are 31 T cell receptor beta chains from a single sample sequenced in a study of breast tumors, draining lymph nodes, adjacent tissues. The lymph nodes were axillary draining lymph nodes from breast cancer patients. One entry per CDR3 protein results from TCRdb running MiXCR on the multiplex PCR reads. The sample carries about 110,000 distinct CDR3 sequences, 30% recorded once. The sequencing sample was made of axillary lymph node tissue. The source of these receptors is a female donor with breast cancer. Some clones in this sample may be carry-over from other donors' samples.

This clonotype was seen at least ten times. The rearrangement uses TRBV6-6 and TRBJ2-3; D may be TRBD2 (5 bases). V was trimmed by 6 bases and J by 3 bases, leaving 19 bases between them. The CDR3 has 16 amino acids. Germline lookup yields CDR1 MNHNY and CDR2 SVGAGI (reference sequence). The CDR3: CASSRLGRERTDTQYF. The CDR3, as DNA: TGTGCCAGCAGCCGCCTTGGTAGGGAGAGAACAGATACGCAGTATTTT.

The chain is built from TRBV2 and TRBJ2-3; 10 nucleotides match TRBD2. From germline, CDR1 is SNHLY and CDR2 FYNNEI. The CDR3 consists of 15 residues. After removal of 7 bases from V and 2 bases from J, the junction contained 6 bases not matched to a gene. The CDR3 reads CASNLLAGVTDTQYF. DNA for the CDR3: TGTGCCAGCAATCTTCTAGCGGGGGTCACAGATACGCAGTATTTT.

The chain couples TRBV29-1 to TRBJ1-2; a weak D match, TRBD1 (5 bases). The CDR3 contains 13 residues. Germline CDR1 and CDR2: SQVTM and ANQGSEA. The germline V and J ends were trimmed by 5 bases and 4 bases, with 14 bases remaining between them. The CDR3 here is CSVQWAGVYGYTF. The CDR3 nucleotides read TGCAGCGTTCAATGGGCGGGGGTCTATGGCTACACCTTC.

This clonotype appeared many times. This sequence joins TRBV3-1 and TRBJ2-5; a possible D gene is TRBD1 (5 bases). The V end lost 4 bases, the J end lost 3 bases, and 15 bases lay between the germline ends. CDR3 length: 15 amino acids. Germline CDR1 reads LGHDT; CDR2 reads YNNKEL (reference sequence). The CDR3 protein is CASSRLILTEETQYF. The CDR3, as DNA: TGTGCCAGCAGCCGACTCATCCTGACAGAAGAGACCCAGTACTTC.

The J gene is TRBJ2-6, the V gene TRBV6-1; no definite D call. Trimming stripped 4 bases from V and 4 bases from J, with 8 bases between. The CDR3 length is 14 residues. Germline V gives CDR1 MNHNS, CDR2 SASEGT. The CDR3 spells CASSADDGANVLTF. In nucleotides, the CDR3 is TGTGCCAGCAGTGCTGATGACGGGGCCAACGTCCTGACTTTC.

This clonotype was found a few times. CDR3 sequence reads: CASSPPLRDQAKNIQYF. The DNA of the CDR3 is TGTGCCAGCAGCCCCCCCCTTAGGGACCAAGCCAAAAACATTCAGTACTTC. The rearrangement uses TRBV9 and TRBJ2-4; D may be TRBD1 or TRBD2 (5 bases each). V lost 4 bases and J lost 0, with 17 bases in between. Germline V lookup: CDR1 SGDLS, CDR2 YYNGEE. The CDR3 has 17 residues.

This clonotype has more than one count but fewer than ten. The rearrangement uses TRBV20-1 and TRBJ2-3; 10 nucleotides align to TRBD2. CDR1 and CDR2 (germline): DFQATT, SNEGSKA (reference sequence). The CDR3 is 14 amino acids. The ends lost 6 bases at V and 5 bases at J; junction bases unmatched: 8. The CDR3 spells CSARSPSGGDTQYF. DNA for the CDR3: TGCAGTGCCAGGAGCCCTAGCGGGGGAGATACGCAGTATTTT.

This clonotype was recorded at least ten times. This chain uses TRBV29-1 with TRBJ1-1, with D uncertain. V lost 4 bases to trimming and J lost 0 bases, with 3 bases between them. CDR1 SQVTM and CDR2 ANQGSEA come from the germline V gene. The CDR3 runs to 11 residues. CDR3 nucleotide sequence: TGCAGCGTTGTTTTGAACACTGAAGCTTTCTTT. Translating it yields CSVVLNTEAFF. The whole variable domain, remainder taken from reference TRBV29-1 and TRBJ1-1, is SAVISQKPSRDICQRGTSLTIQCQVDSQVTMMFWYRQQPGQSLTLIATANQGSEATYESGFVIDKFPISRPNLTFSTLTVSNMSPEDSSIYLCSVVLNTEAFFGQGTRLTVV.

About this clonotype itself: The conserved phenylalanine or tryptophan normally closing the CDR3 is absent here, so this likely arose from a read error. No DNA is shown, since the ends of the CDR3 on it are uncertain; the CDR3 is the one TCRdb lists. The chain couples TRBV12-3 or TRBV12-4 to TRBJ2-5; TRBD2, as called in the table, went unchecked against the DNA. The CDR3 numbers 17 amino acids, ends counted. This CDR3 is CASSLDITRNYGYTFGS.

This clonotype was counted many times. The chain employs TRBV7-2 and TRBJ2-7; perhaps TRBD2 as D (6 bases). The ends were cut back, 5 bases at V and 3 bases at J, with 14 bases in the middle. The CDR3 runs to 14 residues. Germline V CDR1 and CDR2: SGHTA, FQGNSA. The CDR3 here is CASSPLGLHYEQYF. The CDR3 DNA reads TGTGCCAGCAGCCCCCTGGGACTTCACTACGAGCAGTACTTC.

There are many counts of this clonotype. CDR3 nucleotides: TGTGCCAGCAGCCGCGGGACAGGGGTTATTACCGGGGAGCTGTTTTTT. This translates into CASSRGTGVITGELFF. The chain has TRBV6-1 and TRBJ2-2; 10 nucleotides line up with TRBD1. The CDR3 is made up of 16 amino acids. The junction had 9 bases not matched to a gene; V was cut back by 6 bases and J by 5 bases. CDR1 MNHNS and CDR2 SASEGT come from the germline V gene.

This clonotype was seen many times. This sequence joins TRBV12-3 or TRBV12-4 and TRBJ1-5; weak D call: TRBD1 (6 bases). This CDR3 has 14 amino acids. Trimming shortened V by 5 bases and J by 1 base, and 9 bases separated the two germline ends. The CDR3 loop is CASSPQGSNQPQHF. The CDR3 region has the DNA TGTGCCAGCAGTCCACAGGGAAGCAATCAGCCCCAGCATTTT.

This clonotype was picked up many times. This rearrangement joins TRBV7-2 to TRBJ2-7; 12 nucleotides match TRBD2. The CDR3 runs 17 residues. Per the germline V gene, CDR1 is SGHTA and CDR2 is FQGNSA. J lost 1 base, V lost 7 bases, and 11 bases had no gene match. The CDR3 here is CASTKDLAGGQSYEQYF. The CDR3 DNA reads TGTGCCAGCACCAAAGACCTAGCGGGGGGGCAGTCCTACGAGCAGTACTTC.

This clonotype was seen repeatedly, ten times or more. The chain has TRBV20-1 and TRBJ2-7; 9 bases agree with TRBD1. From germline, CDR1 is DFQATT and CDR2 SNEGSKA (reference sequence). The CDR3 has 12 amino acids. J lost 1 base, V lost 8 bases, and 3 bases had no gene match. CDR3 protein: CSPQGASYEQYF. CDR3 nucleotides: TGCAGTCCACAGGGGGCATCCTACGAGCAGTACTTC.

Concerning this clonotype itself: A junction boundary mismatches the germline segment, possibly from a read error. The CDR3, as DNA: TGCGCCAGCAGCCCCACTAGCGTACCCTCCTACAATGAGCAGTCCTTC. Protein sequence: CASSPTSVPSYNEQSF. The J gene is TRBJ2-1, the V gene TRBV5-1, with TRBD2 identical over 7 bases. Germline CDR1 SGHRS, CDR2 YFSETQ. This CDR3 has 16 residues. The full variable domain, with the rest looked up from reference TRBV5-1 and TRBJ2-1, is KAGVTQTPRYLIKTRGQQVTLSCSPISGHRSVSWYQQTPGQGLQFLFEYFSETQRNKGNFPGRFSGRQFSNSRSEMNVSTLELGDSALYLCASSPTSVPSYNEQSFGPGTRLTVL.

The CDR3 bases are TGCAGTGCTAGAGATGGACTAGCGGGGGGGATTGAGCAGTATTTT. Its protein is CSARDGLAGGIEQYF. This sequence joins TRBV20-1 and TRBJ2-3; the match to TRBD2 covers 15 bases. This CDR3 contains 15 residues. With V trimmed by 0 bases and J by 11 bases, 6 bases remained unmatched. The germline gives CDR1 DFQATT, CDR2 SNEGSKA (reference sequence).

Of note for this clonotype: A much larger clone is a single base away; this may be a read error. The V gene is TRBV11-2, the J gene TRBJ1-2, with D maybe TRBD1 (6 bases). Germline lookup yields CDR1 SGHAT and CDR2 FQNNGV. The CDR3 has 11 amino acids. For the CDR3, the DNA is TGTGCCAGCAGCTTGACGGGGGGCTCCACCTTC. Protein: CASSLTGGSTF.

Concerning this clonotype itself: The conserved phenylalanine or tryptophan is not found at the CDR3 terminus, so this likely reflects a read error. The limits of the CDR3 on the DNA are not certain, so only TCRdb's listed CDR3 is given. The CDR3 reads CASSLDRLGTV. The chain uses TRBV11-3 and TRBJ1-6; the table's D call TRBD1 went unverified against the DNA. The germline CDR1 and CDR2 sequences are SGHNT and YENEEA. Counting both end residues, the CDR3 totals 11 amino acids.

This clonotype occurred many times. This sequence joins TRBV7-8 and TRBJ1-1; D is uncertain. The V gene's germline CDR1 is SGHVS and CDR2 FQNEAQ. V shed 0 bases and J shed 2 bases, with 13 bases lying between them. The CDR3 spans 16 residues. As DNA, the CDR3 is TGTGCCAGCAGCTTAGCGATCAGGACGGGAAACACTGAAGCTTTCTTT. Translated: CASSLAIRTGNTEAFF. Filled out from reference TRBV7-8 and TRBJ1-1, the complete variable domain reads GAGVSQSPRYKVAKRGQDVALRCDPISGHVSLFWYQQALGQGPEFLTYFQNEAQLDKSGLPSDRFFAERPEGSVSTLKIQRTQQEDSAVYLCASSLAIRTGNTEAFFGQGTRLTVV.

This clonotype was counted many times. The chain links TRBV9 to TRBJ2-7, with TRBD1 matching 12 bases. The CDR3 consists of 15 residues. Germline CDR1 reads SGDLS; CDR2 reads YYNGEE. Trimming took 3 bases from V and 5 from J; bases not matched to a gene: 6. CDR3 sequence reads: CASSAGTGGWDEQYF. CDR3 in DNA: TGTGCCAGCAGCGCCGGGACAGGGGGCTGGGACGAGCAGTACTTC.

As concerns this clonotype: A clone one base away is much larger, so this may be a read error. This chain links TRBV6-2 or TRBV6-3 with TRBJ2-1; TRBD2 agrees at 7 bases. The CDR3 runs 15 residues. CDR1 and CDR2 from the germline V gene are MNHEY and SVGEGT. The CDR3 bases are TGTGCCTGCAGTCACTCGTCCCTAGCGGTCAATGAGCAGTTCTTC. It encodes CACSHSSLAVNEQFF.

This clonotype has a count of ten or more. A much larger clone differs from this one at a single base, so this may be a read error. J is TRBJ1-6 and V is TRBV9, with TRBD1 identical over 10 bases. The CDR3 extends over 15 amino acids. Germline-derived CDR1 and CDR2 are SGDLS and YYNGEE. CDR3 in amino acids: CASSVETGGRSPPHF. The CDR3 DNA sequence: TGTGCCAGCAGCGTAGAGACAGGGGGCCGTTCACCCCCCCACTTT. Drawing the rest from reference TRBV9 and TRBJ1-6, the complete variable domain is DSGVTQTPKHLITATGQRVTLRCSPRSGDLSVYWYQQSLDQGLQFLIQYYNGEERAKGNILERFSAQQFPDLHSELNLSSLELGDSALYFCASSVETGGRSPPHFGNGTRLTVT.

A few counts support this clonotype. The chain uses TRBV10-3 and TRBJ1-1; the D gene is possibly TRBD1 (6 bases). Germline CDR1 ENHRY, CDR2 SYGVKD. Trimming pared 5 bases from V and 3 bases from J, leaving 13 bases between. The CDR3 length is 14 residues. This chain's CDR3 is CAISPRQEHTEAFF. Written as DNA, the CDR3 is TGTGCCATCAGTCCGCGACAGGAACACACTGAAGCTTTCTTT.

This clonotype showed up many times. J is TRBJ1-6 and V is TRBV6-6; no reliable D call. The CDR3 loop spans 17 amino acids. Germline-derived CDR1 and CDR2 are MNHNY and SVGAGI (reference sequence). Deletions cut 4 bases from V and 0 bases from J, with 13 bases between. This CDR3 reads CASSFDPVGSYNSPLHF. DNA for the CDR3: TGTGCCAGCAGTTTTGACCCGGTGGGCTCCTATAATTCACCCCTCCACTTT.

In its sample, this clonotype was seen many times. The rearrangement joins TRBV4-3 to TRBJ2-3, with TRBD1 identical over 8 bases. The J segment lost 1 base and the V segment lost 0 bases, leaving 6 bases of the junction unmatched. The CDR3 is 17 residues long. Germline CDR1 LGHNA, CDR2 YSLEER. CDR3 bases: TGCGCCAGCAGCCAAGACAGGGGGGACAGGCGCACAGATACGCAGTATTTT. This sequence encodes CASSQDRGDRRTDTQYF.

This clonotype appeared many times. One end of the junction does not line up with germline, which may come from a read error. The chain combines TRBV6-5 with TRBJ2-7; 8 bases are shared with TRBD2. The CDR3 is 15 amino acids. Germline CDR1 is MNHEY and CDR2 is SVGAGI. The CDR3 region has the DNA TGTGCCAGCAGTCACTCGTATACGGGAGGGAGCGAGCAGTACTTC. This sequence encodes CASSHSYTGGSEQYF.

The chain employs TRBV7-9 and TRBJ2-7; a weak D match, TRBD2 (5 bases). The ends were cut back, 1 base at V and 6 bases at J, with 16 bases in the middle. The CDR3 sequence is 15 residues long. Germline V gene sequence: CDR1 SEHNR, CDR2 FQNEAQ (reference sequence). In nucleotides, the CDR3 is TGTGCCAGCAGCTTAGGGCTCCGGGATCGGTCCGAGCAGTACTTC. This sequence encodes CASSLGLRDRSEQYF. The full variable domain, in which reference TRBV7-9 and TRBJ2-7 provide the parts outside the CDR3, is DTGVSQNPRHKITKRGQNVTFRCDPISEHNRLYWYRQTLGQGPEFLTYFQNEAQLEKSRLLSDRFSAERPKGSFSTLEIQRTEQGDSAMYLCASSLGLRDRSEQYFGPGTRLTVT.

This clonotype showed up many times. The chain carries TRBV6-5 and TRBJ2-7; TRBD1 is a possible D gene (6 bases). V was clipped by 2 bases and J by 2 bases, with 16 bases between them. CDR3 length: 16 residues. CDR1 and CDR2 (germline): MNHEY, SVGAGI. Here the CDR3 reads CASSYGAQGSPYEQYF. CDR3 DNA: TGTGCCAGCAGTTACGGCGCGCAGGGGTCTCCCTACGAGCAGTACTTC.

This clonotype has ten or more counts. J is TRBJ2-1 and V is TRBV6-2 or TRBV6-3, with TRBD2 matching 8 bases. V lost 4 bases to trimming and J lost 5 bases; unmatched junction nucleotides: 10. Looked up from germline, CDR1 is MNHEY and CDR2 is SVGEGT. The CDR3 length is 16 residues. CDR3 protein: CASSFSLAGLDNEQFF. The CDR3 DNA reads as TGTGCCAGCAGTTTCAGTCTAGCGGGCCTCGACAATGAGCAGTTCTTC.

The chain combines TRBV27 with TRBJ2-6, with D maybe TRBD2 (6 bases). V lost 6 bases and J 2 bases, leaving 17 bases between the germline ends. This CDR3 comprises 17 residues. The V gene's germline CDR1 is MNHEY and CDR2 SMNVEV (reference sequence). The DNA for the CDR3 is TGTGCCAGCAGAATCCTGAACCGGGGGACTGGGGCCAACGTCCTGACTTTC. Residues: CASRILNRGTGANVLTF.

This rearrangement joins TRBV29-1 to TRBJ2-5, with 14 bases fitting TRBD2. V was pared by 5 bases and J by 5 bases, with 7 bases of the junction left unmatched. Germline lookup yields CDR1 SQVTM and CDR2 ANQGSEA. The CDR3 consists of 15 residues. The CDR3 reads CSVLPGLAGGETQYF. CDR3 coding DNA: TGCAGCGTTTTGCCCGGACTAGCGGGAGGCGAGACCCAGTACTTC.